This T cell receptor beta chain was identified during a study of response to subunit inactivated influenza vaccine (dated by TCRdb to between 2017 and 2018). Regarding the study in general: Deep quantitative profiling of the T cell receptor repertoire was used in the study to follow responses to a trivalent subunit inactivated influenza vaccine.

The germline V gene specifies SNHLY as CDR1 and FYNNEI as CDR2. Trimming takes 4 bases off V and 7 bases off J; junction bases not matched to a gene: 5. The CDR3 has 14 amino acids, counting the end cysteine and phenylalanine. Of the read, only the CDR3 DNA is kept; its 42 bases are in frame from base 1. The library was obtained by RT-PCR. Data came from an Illumina HiSeq 2500. The public reads were reanalyzed by TCRdb: fastp trimming at Q25, MiXCR alignment, in-frame beta chains only. Rows merge per CDR3 protein into single entries with the most common DNA and genes. Recorded for this sample are around 580,000 distinct CDR3 sequences; 12% of them occurred a single time. 9.5% to 13% of the sample rests with the top ten. The full study reports these points: According to the authors, only a limited number of new T cells may be recruited by each seasonal influenza vaccination.

This clonotype has just a few counts. Its antigen is unknown. No base quality values were provided; no much bigger clone lies one nucleotide off. This sequence uses TRBV2 and TRBJ2-2; 8 bases in the junction line up with TRBD1. This TCR was recovered from a man between 45 and 60 years old who received an inactivated influenza vaccine. Donor details come from another sample of the same person, matched by shared clones. This sample comprised PBMCs from blood, obtained on the day of vaccination. The DNA sequence is as follows: TGTGCCAGCAGTGGTCAGGGGGCTGACGGGGAGCTGTTTTTT. The resulting protein is CASSGQGADGELFF.